This TCR beta chain was retrieved from a study of beta chain features in type 1 diabetes. Germline values: CDR1 MNHEY, CDR2 SMNVEV (reference sequence). This CDR3 spans 16 amino acids. Trimming left V 6 bases short and J 4 bases short, with 22 bases between. Expressed TCRB transcripts were sequenced because the isolated RNA had all been reverse transcribed beforehand. Sequencing was performed with immunoSEQ multiplex PCR; in TCRdb, only in-frame clones are kept and a portion is missing. The sample carries 300,000 to 350,000 clones, roughly 8% recorded once. In the case of this clone: Its specificity is unknown.

Whole-study findings and limits: The study found that naive, central memory and Treg TCRB repertoires appeared more similar in patients than in healthy donors. HLA influence on TCRB rearrangement stayed unresolved here. Type 1 diabetes patients showed fewer insertions and more deletions at VDJ junctions. Shorter templates might be favored by PCR, equally in patients and controls.

The chain combines TRBV27 with TRBJ2-7; possible D gene TRBD1, 7 bases. Sequenced material: central memory CD4+ T cells from blood. The source of this sequence is a woman aged 18-29 years in good health. The chain's CDR3 is CASSLRGRGIGYEQYF. The CDR3, as DNA: TGTGCCAGCAGCCTGAGGGGGCGGGGTATCGGATACGAGCAGTACTTC.